This entry features one TCR beta chain sequence. These data belong to a study of blood T cell repertoires in COVID-19. Original processing methods: Scientists estimated how many nucleated cells there were by amplifying reference gene primers. The repertoire was sequenced with immunoSEQ multiplex PCR; TCRdb's copy has only in-frame clones and lacks some. V and J calls and clone size are copied from that table; D and trimming were computed from the DNA. This table has about 100,000 clones, around 81% appearing once. Seattle participants joined during active infection and were tracked over time. The germline V gene has CDR1 MNHEY and CDR2 SVGAGI. This CDR3 has 15 amino acids. Losses at the gene ends were 6 bases for V and 0 bases for J; bases not matched to a gene: 3.

The rearrangement uses TRBV6-5 and TRBJ2-7; 12 bases are a match to TRBD2. The TCR was taken from a man older than 75 with COVID-19, enrolled during active disease. Sequencing was carried out using peripheral blood. CDR3 nucleotides: TGTGCCAGCAGAGGACTAGCGGGATACTCCTACGAGCAGTACTTC. Amino acids: CASRGLAGYSYEQYF.